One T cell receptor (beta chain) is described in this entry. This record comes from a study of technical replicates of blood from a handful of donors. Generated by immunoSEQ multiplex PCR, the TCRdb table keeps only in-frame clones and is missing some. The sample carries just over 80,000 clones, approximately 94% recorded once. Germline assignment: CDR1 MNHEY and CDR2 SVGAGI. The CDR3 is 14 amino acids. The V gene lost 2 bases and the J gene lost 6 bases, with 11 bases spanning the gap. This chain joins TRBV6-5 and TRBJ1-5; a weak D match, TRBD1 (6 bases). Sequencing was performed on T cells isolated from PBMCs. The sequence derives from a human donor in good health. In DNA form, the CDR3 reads TGTGCCAGCAGTTACCAGGGGCCCCCTCAGCCCCAGCATTTT. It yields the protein CASSYQGPPQPQHF.